The 14 T cell receptor beta chains listed next were all sequenced from one sample in a study of identical twins. TCRdb redid the calling of the 5' RACE reads with MiXCR, one entry per CDR3 protein. The sample holds about 730,000 distinct CDR3 sequences; 21% are singletons and the top ten take 4.3%. These data are also associated with another study on T cells expressing NK-cell markers.

Sequences were obtained from PBMCs. All receptors come from a woman aged 18 to 35 in good health.

This clonotype has a handful of counts. This sequence joins TRBV12-3 or TRBV12-4 and TRBJ2-2, with D maybe TRBD2 (5 bases). The CDR3 runs to 15 residues. The germline V and J ends were trimmed by 8 bases and 3 bases, with 16 bases remaining between them. CDR3 DNA sequence: TGTGCCAGCCGTAGTGGGCCGGGGTACACCGGGGAGCTGTTTTTT. This codes for CASRSGPGYTGELFF.

The chain recombines TRBV7-2 with TRBJ2-3; 8 nucleotides align to TRBD2. V shed 6 bases and J 4 bases; nucleotides not matched to a gene: 6. CDR3 length: 14 amino acids. Germline CDR1 reads SGHTA; CDR2 reads FQGNSA. This CDR3 is CASRLLLAADTQYF. The DNA for the CDR3 is TGTGCCAGCAGGTTGCTACTAGCGGCAGATACGCAGTATTTT.

This sequence joins TRBV29-1 and TRBJ1-2; perhaps TRBD1 as D (6 bases). V shed 7 bases and J shed 6 bases, with 15 bases lying between them. The CDR3 extends over 12 amino acids. Germline V CDR1 and CDR2: SQVTM, ANQGSEA. The CDR3 spells CSALHREHGYTF. DNA of the CDR3: TGCAGCGCCTTACACAGGGAGCATGGCTACACCTTC. The full variable domain, its missing parts supplied by reference TRBV29-1 and TRBJ1-2, is SAVISQKPSRDICQRGTSLTIQCQVDSQVTMMFWYRQQPGQSLTLIATANQGSEATYESGFVIDKFPISRPNLTFSTLTVSNMSPEDSSIYLCSALHREHGYTFGSGTRLTVV.

The rearrangement uses TRBV7-2 and TRBJ2-1; TRBD2 is a possible D gene (5 bases). This CDR3 region has 16 residues. Trimming cost V 5 bases and J 5 bases, with 19 bases left between them. Per germline, CDR1 SGHTA and CDR2 FQGNSA. CDR3 nucleotides: TGTGCCAGCAGCCAAGGCGGCGGTCTAGCCGACAATGAGCAGTTCTTC. This codes for CASSQGGGLADNEQFF.

The gene calls are TRBV14 and TRBJ2-2; D gene uncertain. Germline assignment: CDR1 SGHDN and CDR2 FVKESK. The ends were cut back, 2 bases at V and 4 bases at J, with 8 bases in the middle. The CDR3 runs to 14 residues. The CDR3 reads CASSQSAGTGELFF. CDR3 sequence (DNA): TGTGCCAGCAGCCAATCCGCTGGCACCGGGGAGCTGTTTTTT.

The chain carries TRBV20-1 and TRBJ2-1; D may be TRBD2 (7 bases). With 3 bases removed from V and 10 bases from J, the gap between germline ends came to 19 bases. The length of the CDR3 is 14 residues. Germline CDR1 reads DFQATT; CDR2 reads SNEGSKA (reference sequence). CDR3 in amino acids: CSASLRGRPGEQFF. The CDR3 DNA is TGCAGTGCTAGTTTGCGGGGGCGACCGGGAGAGCAGTTCTTC.

This clonotype was seen more than once but under ten times. The chain couples TRBV6-5 to TRBJ2-1; D not resolved. Deletions cut 2 bases from V and 4 bases from J, with 15 bases between. The CDR3 length is 16 residues. CDR1 is MNHEY and CDR2 is SVGAGI in the germline V gene. The CDR3 DNA reads as TGTGCCAGCAGTTACACGCCATGGGGAACTTACAATGAGCAGTTCTTC. Residues: CASSYTPWGTYNEQFF.

This chain joins TRBV6-1 and TRBJ2-7; D gene ambiguous. Looked up from germline, CDR1 is MNHNS and CDR2 is SASEGT. Trimming removed 3 bases at V and 3 bases at J, with 6 bases between. The CDR3 contains 12 residues. CDR3: CASSDMGYEQYF. The CDR3 DNA sequence: TGTGCCAGCAGTGACATGGGCTACGAGCAGTACTTC.

This sequence joins TRBV4-2 and TRBJ2-7; D might be TRBD1 (6 bases). The germline CDR1 and CDR2 sequences are LGHNA and YNFKEQ. Trimming left V 1 base short and J 3 bases short, with 13 bases between. The CDR3 is 15 residues long. DNA of the CDR3: TGTGCCAGCAGCCAAGCCAGGGACAAATTCTACGAGCAGTACTTC. Protein product: CASSQARDKFYEQYF.

The V gene is TRBV20-1, the J gene TRBJ2-1, with TRBD2 matching 8 bases. Germline V lookup: CDR1 DFQATT, CDR2 SNEGSKA (reference sequence). The J segment lost 6 bases and the V segment lost 3 bases, leaving 7 bases of the junction unmatched. This CDR3 comprises 14 residues. CDR3 in DNA: TGCAGTGCTAGTAGGTGGGGACTAGTCAATGAGCAGTTCTTC. It codes for CSASRWGLVNEQFF.

This clonotype appeared a few times. The CDR3 DNA is TGTGCCAGCAGTGGTTCGGGTTCTACCTACGAGCAGTACTTC. This translates into CASSGSGSTYEQYF. The rearrangement links TRBV6-1 to TRBJ2-7; D not certain. V lost 4 bases and J 2 bases, leaving 12 bases between the germline ends. The CDR3 consists of 14 residues. Germline V CDR1 and CDR2: MNHNS, SASEGT.

This clonotype has only a few counts. The rearrangement uses TRBV20-1 and TRBJ2-1; the match to TRBD2 covers 8 bases. V lost 0 bases and J lost 5; bases outside the gene matches: 15. The CDR3 sequence is 18 residues long. Germline CDR1 reads DFQATT; CDR2 reads SNEGSKA (reference sequence). The CDR3 coding sequence is TGCAGTGCTAGAGACCAACGGATTAGCGGGACTCTAAACAATGAGCAGTTCTTC. Amino acids: CSARDQRISGTLNNEQFF.

The genes are TRBV6-1 and TRBJ2-5, with 7 bases identical to TRBD2. V lost 7 bases and J lost 2; bases outside the gene matches: 10. Germline V gene lookup returns CDR1 MNHNS and CDR2 SASEGT. The CDR3 is 15 residues long. The CDR3 DNA sequence: TGTGCCAGCACCCAGGTGGGGGAGGGTCAAGAGACCCAGTACTTC. Translated, it gives CASTQVGEGQETQYF.

The rearrangement uses TRBV12-3 or TRBV12-4 and TRBJ2-5, with D perhaps matching TRBD1 or TRBD2 (5 bases each). The CDR3 covers 13 residues. V gave up 6 bases and J gave up 4 bases, with 12 bases separating them. The CDR3 spells CASRRDLGETQYF. CDR3 nucleotides: TGTGCCAGCAGACGGGACCTGGGAGAGACCCAGTACTTC.